This T cell receptor (beta chain) was recorded in a study of regulatory T cells in long-lasting Graves disease. The time point was: persistent/refractory GD, antithyroid drugs over 5 years with positive TRAb. Scientists built the TCR library using RNA that was extracted from PBMCs. This clonotype was seen ten or more times. To make TCR beta libraries, researchers used iRepertoire HTBI primers and Arm-PCR of CDR3 regions. TCRdb processed the multiplex PCR reads anew with MiXCR; each CDR3 protein has one entry. The sample consists of roughly 500,000 distinct CDR3 sequences, around 21% of them appearing once. With 3 bases removed from V and 3 bases from J, the gap between germline ends came to 12 bases. CDR1 SGHVS and CDR2 FQNEAQ come from the germline V gene. This CDR3 is 15 amino acids long.

The specimen comprised peripheral blood mononuclear cells (PBMCs), sampled when the disease was refractory, from a patient treated with antithyroid drugs. The chain uses TRBV7-8 and TRBJ1-5; maybe TRBD1 (5 bases). The sequence was obtained from a female donor with Graves disease. DNA of the CDR3: TGTGCCAGCAGCTTTAAGGGGTCCTCCAATCAGCCCCAGCATTTT. Its translation: CASSFKGSSNQPQHF.